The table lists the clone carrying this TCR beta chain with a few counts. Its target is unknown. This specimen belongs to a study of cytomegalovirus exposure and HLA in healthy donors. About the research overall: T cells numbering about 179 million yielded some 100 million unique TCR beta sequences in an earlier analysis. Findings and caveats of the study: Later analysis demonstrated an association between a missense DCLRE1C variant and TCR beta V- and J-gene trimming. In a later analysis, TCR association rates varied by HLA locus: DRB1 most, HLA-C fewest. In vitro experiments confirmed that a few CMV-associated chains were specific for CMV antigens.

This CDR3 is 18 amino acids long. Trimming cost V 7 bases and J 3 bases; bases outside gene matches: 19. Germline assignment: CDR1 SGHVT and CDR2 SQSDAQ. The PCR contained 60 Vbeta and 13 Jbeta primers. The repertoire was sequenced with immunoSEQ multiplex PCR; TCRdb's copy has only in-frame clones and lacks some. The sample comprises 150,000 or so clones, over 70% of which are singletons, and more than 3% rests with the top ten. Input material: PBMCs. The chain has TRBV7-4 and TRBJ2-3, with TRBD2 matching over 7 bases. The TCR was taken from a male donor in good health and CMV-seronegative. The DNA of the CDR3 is TGTGCCAGCACCCAGGGTGAGCGGGGCTCTCTCTATACAGATACGCAGTATTTT. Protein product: CASTQGERGSLYTDTQYF.